This T cell receptor (beta chain) was obtained from a study of OX40 agonist ivuxolimab in advanced cancers. Whole-study context: Every 2 weeks, patients got intravenous ivuxolimab at one of six dose levels (0.01-10 mg/kg). People in dose escalation had one of these cancers: hepatocellular carcinoma, melanoma, renal cell or head and neck cancer. General study results and limits: Among the lowest peripheral clonal expansion occurred in 0.1-3.0 mg/kg partial responders. Which antigen the expanded peripheral T cells recognized is unknown.

Some clones are missing from TCRdb's copy, which holds only in-frame ones; the method was immunoSEQ multiplex PCR. Among over 50,000 clones listed, around 90% were seen once. The V and J ends lost 7 bases and 4 bases respectively, with 11 bases between them. This CDR3 comprises 13 residues. CDR1 is LNHDA, CDR2 SQIVND, per germline (reference sequence). As regards this clone: Its target is not known.

The source is an adult with an advanced solid tumor such as melanoma, head and neck, liver or kidney cancer. The chain recombines TRBV19 with TRBJ1-5; perhaps TRBD1 as D (5 bases). The starting material was CD4+ or CD8+ T cells sorted from blood, obtained in a trial of the OX40 agonist ivuxolimab. The CDR3 sequence is CASNTGENQPQHF. In DNA, the CDR3 is TGTGCCAGTAATACAGGAGAGAATCAGCCCCAGCATTTT.